This T cell receptor beta chain originates from a study of radiation and T cells in renal cell carcinoma. General study points: Top tumor clonotypes rose in blood 2 weeks post-radiation, then contracted.

Clones were sequenced by immunoSEQ multiplex PCR, and TCRdb holds only the in-frame ones, with some missing. Of 80,000 or so clones listed, roughly 87% are singletons. Time point indicated: blood 4 weeks post-SBRT, at nephrectomy. The treatment is: 15 Gy SBRT to primary tumor, nephrectomy 4 weeks later. This clone occurred a few times. Its antigen is unknown. The CDR3 length is 15 residues. Per germline, CDR1 LGHNA and CDR2 YSLEER. Trimming removed 0 bases at V and 6 bases at J, with 12 bases between. The rearrangement joins TRBV4-3 to TRBJ1-5; D is possibly TRBD1 (6 bases). This sequence originates from a woman in her sixties or seventies with renal cell carcinoma. The starting material was blood, obtained from a patient whose treatment included radiotherapy and nephrectomy. CDR3 in DNA: TGCGCCAGCAGCCAAGAACCCGGGGGCGGTCAGCCCCAGCATTTT. Its protein is CASSQEPGGGQPQHF.